A selection of T cell receptor beta chains follows, all from one sample in a study of shared T cell receptors in the human thymus. Produced via immunoSEQ multiplex PCR; TCRdb's table is partial and in-frame only. There are 500,000 to 850,000 clones in the sample; about 87% occur only once, and 0.0094% lies in the top ten. The data also belong to a second study, concerning human thymus T cells.

Sample: thymocytes. The receptors stem from a boy less than two years old with a congenital heart defect. CDR3s include the opening cysteine and the closing phenylalanine or tryptophan. A D gene is named only where the DNA matches it firmly. Some rows have no size entry. The others give once, few or many, or a class for an expanded clone.

size	J	V	D	DNA	CDR3
few	TRBJ2-3	TRBV4-3	-	TGCGCCAGCAGCCAAGTCACACACAGGGCGGCAGATACGCAGTATTTT	CASSQVTHRAADTQYF
-	TRBJ2-7	TRBV28	TRBD1	TGTGCCAGCAGTCCCTCCAAGACAGGGAGCTACGAGCAGTACTTC	CASSPSKTGSYEQYF
few	TRBJ1-1	TRBV19	TRBD1	TGTGCCAGTAGTTCCCGGGACAGGGGCCCTATGATGAACACTGAAGCTTTCTTT	CASSSRDRGPMMNTEAFF
-	TRBJ2-3	TRBV5-1	TRBD1	TGCGCCAGCAGCTTGACAGGGGAGCAAGATACGCAGTATTTT	CASSLTGEQDTQYF
few	TRBJ1-5	TRBV14	TRBD1	TGTGCCAGCAGCCAAGAGGGACAGGGAGCGGATCAGCCCCAGCATTTT	CASSQEGQGADQPQHF
-	TRBJ1-2	TRBV4-1	-	TGCGCCAGCAGCAGGCTTCCGGACACCTTCAACTATGGCTACACCTTC	CASSRLPDTFNYGYTF
-	TRBJ1-5	TRBV6-1	-	TGTGCCAGCAGTGAGGACAACAGCAATCAGCCCCAGCATTTT	CASSEDNSNQPQHF
-	TRBJ2-3	TRBV4-1	TRBD1	TGCGCCAGCAGCTTAGGAAGGGGCGACAGGGGAGGAACAGATACGCAGTATTTT	CASSLGRGDRGGTDTQYF
-	TRBJ2-7	TRBV27	TRBD1	TGTGCCAGCAGTTTAGCGGGACAGGGGACCTACGAGCAGTACTTC	CASSLAGQGTYEQYF
-	TRBJ1-1	TRBV28	-	TGTGCCAGCACCCCAGGGGCCCTTAACACTGAAGCTTTCTTT	CASTPGALNTEAFF
-	TRBJ2-7	TRBV28	TRBD1	TGTGCCAGCACCTTGAGAGGAGTAGACAGGGGATACGAGCAGTACTTC	CASTLRGVDRGYEQYF
-	TRBJ2-1	TRBV10-2	-	TGCGCCAGCGGGAGGACCGGGACTGAGCAGTTCTTC	CASGRTGTEQFF
-	TRBJ1-2	TRBV6-5	TRBD1	TGTGCCAGCAGTTACTCCGGGACAGAGAGCTATGGCTACACCTTC	CASSYSGTESYGYTF
-	TRBJ2-7	TRBV9	-	TGTGCCAGCAGCGTAGATGGTCTAGGGGCGAGCGAGCAGTACTTC	CASSVDGLGASEQYF
-	TRBJ2-1	TRBV10-3	-	TGTGCCATCAGTGAGTCCCAGGGGTACTATGAGCAGTTCTTC	CAISESQGYYEQFF
once	TRBJ2-7	TRBV27	-	TGTGCCAGCAGCCCGACCGGCCCCGGGAGCTACGAGCAGTACTTC	CASSPTGPGSYEQYF
-	TRBJ2-7	TRBV30	TRBD2	TGTGCCTGGAGTTCTGGGGGGGGCTACGAGCAGTACTTC	CAWSSGGGYEQYF
-	TRBJ1-1	TRBV6-1	-	TGTGCCAGCAGTGAACTGGGGGGGAACACTGAAGCTTTCTTT	CASSELGGNTEAFF
-	TRBJ1-1	TRBV4-1	-	TGCGCCAGCAGCCAAGGTGATGCGGCGAACACTGAAGCTTTCTTT	CASSQGDAANTEAFF
-	TRBJ2-2	TRBV5-1	TRBD2	TGCGCCAGCAGCGTGAGAAACAGGGTTGGGACTAGCGGGACGAACACCGGGGAGCTGTTTTTT	CASSVRNRVGTSGTNTGELFF
once	TRBJ2-3	TRBV5-1	-	TGCGCCAGCAGCTTGGAGTCAGGCACAGATACGCAGTATTTT	CASSLESGTDTQYF
-	TRBJ2-3	TRBV4-1	TRBD1	TGCGCCAGCAGCCAAGATCGGACAGGGGGGACCGGGAGGTTCACAGATACGCAGTATTTT	CASSQDRTGGTGRFTDTQYF
few	TRBJ2-1	TRBV28	-	TGTGCCAGCAGCCATCCGTTTCGGTTGCCCTACAATGAGCAGTTCTTC	CASSHPFRLPYNEQFF
-	TRBJ1-5	TRBV19	TRBD1	TGTGCCAGTAGTAATACGTCAGGGGGCCCCACTAAGCCCCAGCATTTT	CASSNTSGGPTKPQHF
-	TRBJ1-5	TRBV21-1	-	TGTGCCAGCAGCAAAGTTAGATATAGCAATCAGCCCCAGCATTTT	CASSKVRYSNQPQHF
-	TRBJ1-4	TRBV4-3	-	TGCGCCAGCAGCCAAGTTCCTCCACAGGTCGGCCACACTAAAGAAAAACTGTTTTTT	CASSQVPPQVGHTKEKLFF
-	TRBJ2-7	TRBV15	-	TGTGCCACCAGCAGAGTACGGGACAACTCCTACGAGCAGTACTTC	CATSRVRDNSYEQYF
-	TRBJ1-2	TRBV14	-	TGTGCCAGCAGACGTCAGGGGAGTTACTATGGCTACACCTTC	CASRRQGSYYGYTF
-	TRBJ2-7	TRBV5-1	TRBD1	TGCGCCAGCAGCTTAAGGACAGGTCTCTACGAGCAGTACTTC	CASSLRTGLYEQYF
-	TRBJ1-4	TRBV28	-	TGTGCCAGCAGCTGTTACCGGGACAACAAAAAAGCAACTAATGAAAAACTGTTTTTT	CASSCYRDNKKATNEKLFF
-	TRBJ2-7	TRBV28	-	TGTGCCAGCAGTTCGGCCTACAGGGAGTCCGAGCAGTACTTC	CASSSAYRESEQYF
-	TRBJ1-2	TRBV4-3	-	TGCGCCAGCAGCCAAGATGGGGCAGGGCAGGGAGGCTACACCTTC	CASSQDGAGQGGYTF
once	TRBJ2-7	TRBV29-1	-	TGCAGCGTTGAGTGTCAGGGGCATCAGTCCTACGAGCAGTACTTC	CSVECQGHQSYEQYF
-	TRBJ2-7	TRBV6-6	TRBD2	TGTGCCAGCATTCAGTGGGAGGGTACCAACGAGCAGTACTTC	CASIQWEGTNEQYF
-	TRBJ2-2	TRBV5-6	-	TGTGCCAGCAGCTGGGAGGACACCGGGGAGCTGTTTTTT	CASSWEDTGELFF
-	TRBJ2-7	TRBV27	TRBD1	TGTGCCAGCAGTTTCGGGACAGGGGACTACGAGCAGTACTTC	CASSFGTGDYEQYF
-	TRBJ2-7	TRBV12-5	TRBD2	TGTGCTAGTGGTTTGGCCTCGACTAGCGACTCCTACGAGCAGTACTTC	CASGLASTSDSYEQYF
few	TRBJ1-1	TRBV7-2	-	TGTGCCAGCAGCGCCTACTTGGGAGGAGCTTTCTTT	CASSAYLGGAFF
-	TRBJ2-5	TRBV28	TRBD1	TGTGCCAGCAGTGGACAGGGGGAGGTCGAGACCCAGTACTTC	CASSGQGEVETQYF
-	TRBJ2-7	TRBV11-2	-	TGTGCCAGCAGCTTCATAGGGGATAGCACCTACGAGCAGTACTTC	CASSFIGDSTYEQYF
-	TRBJ2-1	TRBV7-8	TRBD2	TGTGCCAGCAGCTTAGCGTTGGCGGGAGGCATCTACAATGAGCAGTTCTTC	CASSLALAGGIYNEQFF
-	TRBJ1-1	TRBV6-5	-	TGTGCCAGCAGTTACTCAGGTAGCAAGGTGAACACTGAAGCTTTCTTT	CASSYSGSKVNTEAFF
-	TRBJ2-7	TRBV2	TRBD2	TGTGCCAGCAGTCCCAGCGTCCGGACTAGCGGCCACGAGCAGTACTTC	CASSPSVRTSGHEQYF
-	TRBJ2-1	TRBV11-2	-	TGTGCCAGCAGCTTGTCCGCCGGTGAAGGGACTCCCACTGATAGGCTCTTC	CASSLSAGEGTPTDRLF
few	TRBJ2-3	TRBV5-1	TRBD2	TGCGCCAGCAGCCTTCCGGGACTAGCGGTTATGTCTAGCACAGATACGCAGTATTTT	CASSLPGLAVMSSTDTQYF
-	TRBJ2-1	TRBV14	TRBD1	TGTGCCAGCAGCCAATGGCAGGGGGTCATCAATGAGCAGTTCTTC	CASSQWQGVINEQFF
-	TRBJ2-1	TRBV6-6	-	TGTGCCAGCAGTCAAGGGACTTCCAATGAGCAGTTCTTC	CASSQGTSNEQFF
-	TRBJ2-5	TRBV7-9	TRBD2	TGTGCCAGCAGATCTCTAGCGGGGACGTACCAAGAGACCCAGTACTTC	CASRSLAGTYQETQYF